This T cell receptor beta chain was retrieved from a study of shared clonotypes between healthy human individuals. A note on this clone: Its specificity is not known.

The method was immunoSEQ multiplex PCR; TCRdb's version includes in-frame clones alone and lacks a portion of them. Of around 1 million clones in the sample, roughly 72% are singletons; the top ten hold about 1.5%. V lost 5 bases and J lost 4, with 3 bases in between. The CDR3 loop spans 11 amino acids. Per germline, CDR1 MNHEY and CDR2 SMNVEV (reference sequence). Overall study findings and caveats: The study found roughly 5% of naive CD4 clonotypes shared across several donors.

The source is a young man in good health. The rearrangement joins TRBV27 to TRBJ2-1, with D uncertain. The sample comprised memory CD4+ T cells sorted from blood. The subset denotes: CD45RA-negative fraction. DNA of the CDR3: TGTGCCAGCAGTCTATACAATGAGCAGTTCTTC. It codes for CASSLYNEQFF.